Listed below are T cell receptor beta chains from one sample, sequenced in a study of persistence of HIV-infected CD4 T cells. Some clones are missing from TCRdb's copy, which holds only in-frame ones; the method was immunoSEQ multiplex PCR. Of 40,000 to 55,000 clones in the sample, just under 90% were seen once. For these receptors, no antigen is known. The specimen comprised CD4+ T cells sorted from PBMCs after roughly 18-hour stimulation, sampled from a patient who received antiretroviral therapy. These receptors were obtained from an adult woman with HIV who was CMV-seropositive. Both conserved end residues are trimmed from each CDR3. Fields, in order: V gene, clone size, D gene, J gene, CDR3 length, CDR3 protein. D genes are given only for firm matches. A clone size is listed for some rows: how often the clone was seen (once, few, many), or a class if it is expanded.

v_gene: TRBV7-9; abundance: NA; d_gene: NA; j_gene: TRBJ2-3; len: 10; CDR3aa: ASSSAGDTQY
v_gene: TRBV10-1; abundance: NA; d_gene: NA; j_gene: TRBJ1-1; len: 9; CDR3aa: ARLGETEAF
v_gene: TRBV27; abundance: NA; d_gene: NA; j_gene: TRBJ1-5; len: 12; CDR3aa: ASSSGLGYQPQH
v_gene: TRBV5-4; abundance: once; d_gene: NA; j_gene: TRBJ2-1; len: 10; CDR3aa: ASSRSWDEQF
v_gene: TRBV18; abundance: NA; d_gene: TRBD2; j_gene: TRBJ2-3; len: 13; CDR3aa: ASSPLAGGPDTQY
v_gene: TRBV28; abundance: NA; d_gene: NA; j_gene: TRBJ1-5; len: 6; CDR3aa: ASEGQH
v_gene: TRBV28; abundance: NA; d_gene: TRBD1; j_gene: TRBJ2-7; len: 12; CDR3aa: ASRTGGSVGEQY
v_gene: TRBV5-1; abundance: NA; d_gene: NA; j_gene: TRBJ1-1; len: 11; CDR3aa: ASKHWENTEAF
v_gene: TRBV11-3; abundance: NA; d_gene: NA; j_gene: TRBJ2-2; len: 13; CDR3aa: ASSGPGRSTGELF
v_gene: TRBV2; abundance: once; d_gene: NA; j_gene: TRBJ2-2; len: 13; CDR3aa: ASSNSGLSTGELF
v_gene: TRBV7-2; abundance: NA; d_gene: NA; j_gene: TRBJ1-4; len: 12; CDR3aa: ASSPGLINEKLF
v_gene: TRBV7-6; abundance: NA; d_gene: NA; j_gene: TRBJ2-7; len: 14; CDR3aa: ASSLVGSGTSYEQY